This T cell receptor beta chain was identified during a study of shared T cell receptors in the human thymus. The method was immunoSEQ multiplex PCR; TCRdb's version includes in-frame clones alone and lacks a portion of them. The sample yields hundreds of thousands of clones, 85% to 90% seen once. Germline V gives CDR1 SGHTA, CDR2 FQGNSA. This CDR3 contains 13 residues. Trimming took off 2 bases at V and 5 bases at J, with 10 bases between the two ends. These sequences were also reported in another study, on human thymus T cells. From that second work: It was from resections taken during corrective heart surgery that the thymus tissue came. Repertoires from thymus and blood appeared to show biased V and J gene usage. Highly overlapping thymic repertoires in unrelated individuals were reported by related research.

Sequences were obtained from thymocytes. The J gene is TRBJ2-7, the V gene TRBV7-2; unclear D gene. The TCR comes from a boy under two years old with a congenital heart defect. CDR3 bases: TGTGCCAGCAGCTTACGTCAGTCCCACGAGCAGTACTTC. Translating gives CASSLRQSHEQYF.